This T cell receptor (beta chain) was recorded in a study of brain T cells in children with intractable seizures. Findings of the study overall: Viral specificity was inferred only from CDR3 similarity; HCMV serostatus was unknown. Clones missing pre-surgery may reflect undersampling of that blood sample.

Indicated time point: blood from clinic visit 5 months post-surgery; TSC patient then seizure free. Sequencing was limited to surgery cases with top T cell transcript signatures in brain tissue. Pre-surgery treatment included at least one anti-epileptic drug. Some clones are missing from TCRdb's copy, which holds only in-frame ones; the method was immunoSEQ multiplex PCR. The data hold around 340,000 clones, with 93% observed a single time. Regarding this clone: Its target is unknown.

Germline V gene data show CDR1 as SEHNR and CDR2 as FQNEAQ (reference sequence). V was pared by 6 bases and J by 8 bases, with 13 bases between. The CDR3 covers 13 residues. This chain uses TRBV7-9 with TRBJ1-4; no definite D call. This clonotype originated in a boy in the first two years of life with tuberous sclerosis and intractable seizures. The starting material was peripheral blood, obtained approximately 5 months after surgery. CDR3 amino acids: CASRQVFGEKLFF. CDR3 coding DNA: TGTGCCAGCAGGCAGGTTTTCGGCGAAAAACTGTTTTTT.